Listed here are 13 T cell receptor beta chains from one sample, sequenced in a study of breast tumors, draining lymph nodes, adjacent tissues. TCRdb reprocessed the multiplex PCR reads via MiXCR and lists one record per CDR3 protein. The data show about 140,000 distinct CDR3 sequences, less than 35% seen once. The lymph nodes were axillary draining lymph nodes from breast cancer patients. The specimen was axillary lymph node tissue. Source of these receptors: a female donor with breast cancer. Some clones in this sample may be carry-over from other donors' samples.

With regard to this clonotype: This could be a read error, since a much larger clone is one nucleotide away. The V call is TRBV7-8, the J call TRBJ2-5; D possibly corresponds to TRBD2 (5 bases). From germline, CDR1 is SGHVS and CDR2 FQNEAQ. The CDR3 is made up of 15 amino acids. The chain's CDR3 is CAGSLVSLAKRTQHF. CDR3 sequence (DNA): TGTGCCGGCAGCTTAGTATCTCTAGCCAAGCGTACCCAGCACTTC.

Concerning this clonotype: It may be a read error: a sequence one base away is much more abundant. The rearrangement links TRBV7-8 to TRBJ1-1, with no clear D. The CDR3 is 14 residues long. Germline CDR1 reads SGHVS; CDR2 reads FQNEAQ. The CDR3 is CASSSRTENAEAFF. Written as DNA, the CDR3 is TGTGCCAGCAGCTCCAGGACGGAGAACGCTGAAGCTTTCTTT.

The chain is built from TRBV5-4 and TRBJ1-2; 7 nucleotides match TRBD1. The CDR3 contains 17 residues. Germline lookup yields CDR1 SGHNT and CDR2 YYREEE (reference sequence). V lost 3 bases to trimming and J lost 2 bases; unmatched junction nucleotides: 13. CDR3 in amino acids: CASSSAGTVILNYGYTF. Written as DNA, the CDR3 is TGTGCCAGCAGCTCAGCCGGGACAGTCATCTTAAACTATGGCTACACCTTC.

This rearrangement joins TRBV10-3 to TRBJ1-6, with D perhaps matching TRBD1 (5 bases). The CDR3 runs 14 residues. CDR1 and CDR2 (germline): ENHRY, SYGVKD. Trimming took off 10 bases at V and 8 bases at J, with 18 bases between the two ends. CDR3 loop: CATRPGRADSPLHF. The CDR3 DNA follows: TGTGCCACGAGACCGGGACGGGCGGATTCACCCCTCCACTTT.

This clonotype came up many times. This chain uses TRBV20-1 with TRBJ2-3; weak D call: TRBD1 (5 bases). Germline V lookup: CDR1 DFQATT, CDR2 SNEGSKA (reference sequence). The CDR3 extends over 13 amino acids. The CDR3 sequence: CGVDSHYTDTQYF. CDR3 nucleotide sequence: TGCGGGGTTGACAGTCATTACACAGATACGCAGTATTTT.

In its sample, this clonotype was seen many times. The chain links TRBV4-1 to TRBJ2-3, with unresolved D. V lost 1 base and J 4 bases, leaving 9 bases between the germline ends. CDR1 is MGHRA and CDR2 is YSYEKL in the germline V gene. The CDR3 is 14 residues long. CDR3 sequence (DNA): TGCGCCAGCAGCCAAGGGCTAGGTTCAGATACGCAGTATTTT. Amino acids: CASSQGLGSDTQYF.

A remark on this clonotype: The CDR3 does not close with the conserved phenylalanine or tryptophan, likely indicating a read error. J is TRBJ2-1 and V is TRBV19, with D perhaps matching TRBD2 (7 bases). Per germline, CDR1 LNHDA and CDR2 SQIVND (reference sequence). With 6 bases removed from V and 2 bases from J, the gap between germline ends came to 17 bases. The CDR3 totals 16 residues. The CDR3 nucleotides read TGTGCCAGTAGGGCCTCGAGGGGGGGGGCCTACAATGAGCAGTTCTCC. This gives the protein CASRASRGGAYNEQFS.

This clonotype was found a few times. The chain uses TRBV5-4 and TRBJ2-6; no firm D call. V was shortened by 6 bases and J by 0 bases, with 19 bases between the two germline ends. This CDR3 is 18 amino acids long. Germline V lookup: CDR1 SGHNT, CDR2 YYREEE (reference sequence). CDR3 sequence: CASNRAKGTLSGANVLTF. The DNA of the CDR3 is TGTGCCAGCAACCGGGCTAAGGGTACCCTCTCTGGGGCCAACGTCCTGACTTTC.

This clonotype has ten or more counts. The chain links TRBV5-6 to TRBJ1-2; D call uncertain. The CDR3 extends over 14 amino acids. The germline V gene encodes CDR1 SGHDT and CDR2 YYEEEE. V was trimmed by 2 bases and J by 0 bases, leaving 8 bases between them. The CDR3 DNA reads TGTGCCAGCAGCTTATTCTCCTCTAACTATGGCTACACCTTC. Its translation is CASSLFSSNYGYTF.

In this sample, this clonotype turned up many times. The rearrangement uses TRBV19 and TRBJ1-2; possibly TRBD1 for D (5 bases). This CDR3 comprises 12 residues. V lost 10 bases to trimming and J lost 4 bases, with 13 bases between them. Germline V gene lookup returns CDR1 LNHDA and CDR2 SQIVND (reference sequence). Here the CDR3 reads CATTQGLYGYTF. In DNA, the CDR3 is TGTGCCACTACCCAGGGCCTCTATGGCTACACCTTC. Full variable domain (outside the CDR3, taken from reference TRBV19 and TRBJ1-2): DGGITQSPKYLFRKEGQNVTLSCEQNLNHDAMYWYRQDPGQGLRLIYYSQIVNDFQKGDIAEGYSVSREKKESFPLTVTSAQKNPTAFYLCATTQGLYGYTFGSGTRLTVV.

The chain employs TRBV11-2 and TRBJ2-3; the D is unclear. The CDR3 sequence is 13 residues long. Germline V gives CDR1 SGHAT, CDR2 FQNNGV. The V end lost 3 bases, the J end lost 2 bases, and 6 bases lay between the germline ends. DNA for the CDR3: TGTGCCAGCAGCTTGGGTCCCACAGATACGCAGTATTTT. Its translation: CASSLGPTDTQYF.

The sample holds a few counts of this clonotype. The CDR3: CASSHRLGAANYGYTF. The DNA for the CDR3 is TGTGCCAGCAGTCACCGGCTTGGGGCGGCTAACTATGGCTACACCTTC. The chain has TRBV6-5 and TRBJ1-2; possibly TRBD1 for D (5 bases). With 5 bases removed from V and 0 bases from J, the gap between germline ends came to 16 bases. The length of the CDR3 is 16 residues. Germline assignment: CDR1 MNHEY and CDR2 SVGAGI.

This clonotype was observed at least ten times. The chain links TRBV2 to TRBJ2-3, with a weak D call TRBD1 (6 bases). This CDR3 is 14 amino acids long. From germline, CDR1 is SNHLY and CDR2 FYNNEI. CDR3 DNA: TGTGGGGGGCGAGGGCCCACTAGCACAGATACGCAGTATTTT. This sequence encodes CGGRGPTSTDTQYF.